This is a list of T cell receptor beta chains from one sample in a study of identical twins. TCRdb fed the 5' RACE reads into MiXCR, producing one record per CDR3 protein. The sample lists 1.5 million to 2 million distinct CDR3 sequences; about 32% were seen once. Material: cord blood. The receptors were gathered from a newborn girl in good health. The CDR3 runs from the conserved cysteine through the conserved F or W.

TRBV12-3/TRBV12-4,CASSLSRGEGKNIQYF
TRBV18,CASSPLGHNEQFF
TRBV7-9,CASSLTGEGGYTF
TRBV9,CASSVHTGMNTEAFF
TRBV20-1,CSARTAVATNEKLFF
TRBV3-1,CASSQGPVHNEQYF
TRBV29-1,CSVEDVFRGGSYNEQFF
TRBV18,CASSPGEKLFF
TRBV6-5,CASAMGLSSYNEQFF
TRBV30,CACQGTSGSYNEQFF
TRBV7-2,CASSLEGLVSNEQFF
TRBV28,CASSLLAEGGRGEAFF